The sequence of this TCR beta chain was determined in a study of T cells in Graves' hyperthyroidism and ophthalmopathy. The V gene's germline CDR1 is SEHNR and CDR2 FQNEAQ (reference sequence). The length of the CDR3 is 13 residues. Details on this clonotype: A read error may produce the germline difference seen at one junction end.

Amplified TCR beta CDR3 regions came from RNA transcripts. HTBI primers drove first-round RT-PCR of the TCR CDR3. One entry per CDR3 protein, called by TCRdb with MiXCR from the multiplex PCR reads. The sample has around 540,000 distinct CDR3 sequences, under 60% seen once. The receptor's source is a young woman with Graves' hyperthyroidism. The sequenced material came from peripheral blood or thyroid tissue (not recorded which). The V gene is TRBV7-9, the J gene TRBJ2-2; no reliable D call. CDR3 residues: CGSSSSNSGELFF. The DNA for the CDR3 is TGTGGCAGCAGCAGTAGCAATTCCGGGGAGCTGTTTTTT.